A selection of T cell receptor beta chains follows, all from one sample in a study. Using its own MiXCR run on the 5' RACE reads, TCRdb lists one record per CDR3 protein. Here the sample spans fewer than 60,000 distinct CDR3 sequences, about 28% being singletons. The specimen was naive CD4+ T cells sorted from blood. The origin of the receptors is a female donor with breast cancer. CDR3s include the opening cysteine and the closing phenylalanine or tryptophan.

cdr3_aa j_call v_call
CRASGRGRVETQYF TRBJ2-5 TRBV20-1
CATSRVAGPTDTQYF TRBJ2-3 TRBV15
CASSLGQGKTEAFF TRBJ1-1 TRBV5-1
CASSTQGVESTEAFF TRBJ1-1 TRBV7-2
CASSYPRTGRRFTYEQYF TRBJ2-7 TRBV6-2/TRBV6-3
CASSLASGRANHEQYF TRBJ2-7 TRBV7-2
CASSPQGPGYGYTF TRBJ1-2 TRBV4-3
CASTAAGNTIYF TRBJ1-3 TRBV6-6
CASSQDLHQSRDRFYEQYF TRBJ2-7 TRBV14
CASSLGPGAADEQFF TRBJ2-1 TRBV7-7
CASRGGSSYVYGYTF TRBJ1-2 TRBV6-6
CASSSSPSYEQYF TRBJ2-7 TRBV11-2
CSVGLAPPYNEQFF TRBJ2-1 TRBV20-1
CASSKRQGAEAFF TRBJ1-1 TRBV7-3
CASSQSAGPTGELFF TRBJ2-2 TRBV3-1
CASSEIGGQPQHF TRBJ1-5 TRBV7-2
CATSDPGQGEGTQYF TRBJ2-5 TRBV24-1
CSGVQGWETQYF TRBJ2-5 TRBV29-1
CATRTGAPGNTGELFF TRBJ2-2 TRBV24-1
CASNRRGGRRNTEAFF TRBJ1-1 TRBV21-1
CASSYGYGYTF TRBJ1-2 TRBV18
CASSRYRVSEQFF TRBJ2-1 TRBV5-1
CSARVGTGSETQYF TRBJ2-5 TRBV20-1
CSAGLAGADNEQFF TRBJ2-1 TRBV20-1
CASSFWGNGYTF TRBJ1-2 TRBV12-3/TRBV12-4
CASSLQGAGDTQYF TRBJ2-3 TRBV5-1
CAITGLGGGETQYF TRBJ2-5 TRBV6-1
CASRPWTGGVEEQYF TRBJ2-7 TRBV5-1
CASSYMTAGGPREQFF TRBJ2-1 TRBV6-5
CASSMGAADGQPQHF TRBJ1-5 TRBV19
CSVPYAGGAGELFF TRBJ2-2 TRBV20-1
CSVMDRVGVLTF TRBJ2-6 TRBV29-1
CASRPGTGGTSGANVLTF TRBJ2-6 TRBV2
CASSPRQGNQPQHF TRBJ1-5 TRBV7-9
CASSVTASNTEAFF TRBJ1-1 TRBV9
CASCRGEWGETQYF TRBJ2-5 TRBV5-1
CASSARYGYTF TRBJ1-2 TRBV12-3/TRBV12-4
CASSRGLAGAGEQSF TRBJ2-1 TRBV3-1
CASSFGTGNQPQHF TRBJ1-5 TRBV3-1
CTSTWTGGRAEAFF TRBJ1-1 TRBV11-2
CASSPGAGAGQPQHF TRBJ1-5 TRBV7-9